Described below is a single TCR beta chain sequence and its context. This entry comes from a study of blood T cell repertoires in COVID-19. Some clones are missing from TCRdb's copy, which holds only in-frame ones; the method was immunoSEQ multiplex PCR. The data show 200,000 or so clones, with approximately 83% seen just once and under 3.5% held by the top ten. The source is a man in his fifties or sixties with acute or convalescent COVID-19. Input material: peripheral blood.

The CDR3 DNA reads as TGTGCCAGCAGTTTTCAGGGGGTGATCTACGAGCAGTACTTC. Its protein product is CASSFQGVIYEQYF. The V gene is TRBV28, the J gene TRBJ2-7; 7 positions match TRBD1. CDR1 and CDR2 from the germline V gene are MDHEN and SYDVKM. CDR3 size: 14 residues. Germline trimming cut 3 bases from V and 3 bases from J; bases unmatched to any gene: 5.